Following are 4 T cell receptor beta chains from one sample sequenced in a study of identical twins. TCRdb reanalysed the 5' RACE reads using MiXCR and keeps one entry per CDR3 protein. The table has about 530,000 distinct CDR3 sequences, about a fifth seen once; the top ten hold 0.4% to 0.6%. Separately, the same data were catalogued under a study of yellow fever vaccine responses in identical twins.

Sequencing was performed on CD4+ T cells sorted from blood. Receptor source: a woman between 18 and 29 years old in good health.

The CDR3 loop is CSARDPRPPYGYTF. In nucleotides, the CDR3 is TGCAGTGCTAGAGATCCCCGCCCCCCCTATGGCTACACCTTC. This chain uses TRBV20-1 with TRBJ1-2; D unclear. The CDR3 is 14 residues long. Trimming took 0 bases from V and 4 from J, leaving 12 bases between them. CDR1 and CDR2 (germline): DFQATT, SNEGSKA (reference sequence).

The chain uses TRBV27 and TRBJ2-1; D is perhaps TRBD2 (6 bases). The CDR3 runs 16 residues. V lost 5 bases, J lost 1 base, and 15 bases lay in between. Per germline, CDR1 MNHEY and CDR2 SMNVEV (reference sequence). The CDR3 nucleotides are TGTGCCAGCAGTATCTCGCTAGCGCAATCCTACAATGAGCAGTTCTTC. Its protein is CASSISLAQSYNEQFF.

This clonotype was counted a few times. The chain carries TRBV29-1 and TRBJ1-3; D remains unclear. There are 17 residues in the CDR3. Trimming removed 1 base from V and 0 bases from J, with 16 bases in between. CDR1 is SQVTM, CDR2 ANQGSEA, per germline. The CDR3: CSVEVREGLGSGNTIYF. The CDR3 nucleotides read TGCAGCGTTGAAGTTAGGGAAGGACTGGGCTCTGGAAACACCATATATTTT.

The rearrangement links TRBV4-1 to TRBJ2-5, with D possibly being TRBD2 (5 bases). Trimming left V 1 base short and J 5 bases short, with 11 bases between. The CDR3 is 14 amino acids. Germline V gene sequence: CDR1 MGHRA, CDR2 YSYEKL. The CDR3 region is CASSQVSGVETQYF. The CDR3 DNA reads TGCGCCAGCAGCCAAGTGAGCGGAGTGGAGACCCAGTACTTC.